This entry features one TCR beta chain sequence. Original data processing: Reference gene primer amplification gave estimated nucleated cell counts. Sequencing used immunoSEQ multiplex PCR; TCRdb keeps in-frame clones, though not all of them. V and J calls and clone size follow that table, whereas D and trimming were derived from the DNA. The table records over 60,000 clones, about 80% of them present only once. This CDR3 has 15 amino acids. Per the germline V gene, CDR1 is SNHLY and CDR2 is FYNNEI. Unmatched junction bases numbered 9, after V lost 5 bases and J lost 5 bases. These data come from a study of blood T cell repertoires in COVID-19.

The sequence came from a woman at least 80 years old with acute or convalescent COVID-19. The chain joins TRBV2 to TRBJ2-5; 9 positions match TRBD1. Sequencing used peripheral blood. This CDR3 reads CASSPRTGDGETQYF. In nucleotides, the CDR3 is TGTGCCAGCAGTCCGAGGACAGGGGATGGTGAGACCCAGTACTTC.